The sequence of this TCR beta chain was determined in a study of blood T cell repertoires in COVID-19. Study information: Samples came from the United States, Italy and Spain, spanning acute and convalescent COVID-19.

The CDR3 has 15 amino acids. CDR1 GTSNPN and CDR2 SVGIG come from the germline V gene (reference sequence). J lost 3 bases, V lost 2 bases, and 9 bases had no gene match. In the source study's methods: Scientists estimated how many nucleated cells there were by amplifying reference gene primers. Generated by immunoSEQ multiplex PCR, the TCRdb table keeps only in-frame clones and is missing some. V and J calls and clone size are those listed in that table; D and trimming were worked out from the DNA. The profile shows about 53,000 clones, just under 90% of them singletons. This chain uses TRBV30 with TRBJ1-2, with 7 bases matching TRBD1. The source material was peripheral blood. The sequence was obtained from a man aged 50-60 years with acute or convalescent COVID-19. The CDR3 DNA reads as TGTGCCTGGAGTACCCCGGACAGGACCTACTATGGCTACACCTTC. As protein: CAWSTPDRTYYGYTF.